Listed below are T cell receptor beta chains from one sample, sequenced in a study of cytomegalovirus exposure and HLA in healthy donors. Sequencing was performed with immunoSEQ multiplex PCR; in TCRdb, only in-frame clones are kept and a portion is missing. The record lists roughly 100,000 clones, of which the ten most abundant hold 3% to 3.5%. Sequenced: PBMCs. These receptors were obtained from a middle-aged man in good health and CMV-seronegative. The conserved cysteine and the conserved F or W are not part of the CDR3 here. Each record gives: CDR3 protein, V gene, J gene, CDR3 length.

ASSIQGIATNEKLF	TRBV19	TRBJ1-4	14
ASNVGDYTKETQY	TRBV7-9	TRBJ2-5	13
ASSSYRVAGNTIY	TRBV7-2	TRBJ1-3	13
ASSPGTFGDTEAF	TRBV5-1	TRBJ1-1	13
AWSVPDTEAF	TRBV30	TRBJ1-1	10
ASSQDLLGGGSDTQY	TRBV4-3	TRBJ2-3	15
ASSSTTGFSYEQY	TRBV5-1	TRBJ2-7	13
ASSQEDRSNEKLF	TRBV4-1	TRBJ1-4	13
ASSTYLDTQY	TRBV19	TRBJ2-3	10
ASSIPGGQGLNEQY	TRBV28	TRBJ2-7	14
ASSRGLAGLGNEQF	TRBV5-4	TRBJ2-1	14
ASSYLGQSLYNEQF	TRBV6-5	TRBJ2-1	14
ASSPVETTGTYEQY	TRBV7-9	TRBJ2-7	14